The 21 T cell receptor beta chains reported below all come from one sample, sequenced in a study of CD8+ T cells in alopecia areata. Treatment meaning: oral pan-JAK inhibitor, 5-10 mg twice daily. Isolated RNA was reverse transcribed into cDNA used as the sequencing template. Using immunoSEQ multiplex PCR, the repertoire was profiled, and TCRdb retains in-frame clones only, with some absent. The data hold about 100,000 clones, with roughly 60% observed a single time. Sample: CD8+ T cells sorted from blood, taken at roughly week 58, from a patient treated with tofacitinib. Source of these receptors: a human donor with alopecia areata.

This clone was seen a handful of times. The rearrangement uses TRBV29-1 and TRBJ2-1; 8 nucleotides agree with TRBD2. There are 11 residues in the CDR3. Germline loops: CDR1 SQVTM, CDR2 ANQGSEA. V was pared by 7 bases and J by 7 bases, with 3 bases of the junction left unmatched. The DNA of the CDR3 is TGCAGCGAAACTAGCGGAAATGAGCAGTTCTTC. Translated: CSETSGNEQFF.

This sequence joins TRBV6-5 and TRBJ2-7; D may be TRBD1 or TRBD2 (5 bases each). CDR3 size: 15 residues. Trimming took off 7 bases at V and 3 bases at J, with 19 bases between the two ends. Looked up from germline, CDR1 is MNHEY and CDR2 is SVGAGI. CDR3 residues: CASTAMGSRGYEQYF. Written as DNA, the CDR3 is TGTGCCAGCACCGCCATGGGGAGTAGGGGCTACGAGCAGTACTTC.

The chain has TRBV12-5 and TRBJ1-5; D is unresolved. Germline V CDR1 and CDR2: LGHNT, FRNRAP. V was pared by 5 bases and J by 4 bases, with 12 bases between. CDR3 length equals 14 residues. CDR3 nucleotide sequence: TGTGCTAGTGGTAATTCTCTCGGGAATCAGCCCCAGCATTTT. This encodes CASGNSLGNQPQHF.

J is TRBJ2-1 and V is TRBV7-3; TRBD1 matches at 7 bases. This CDR3 has 14 amino acids. Germline CDR1 is SGHTA and CDR2 is FQGTGA. V was clipped by 4 bases and J by 8 bases; unmatched bases: 8. CDR3: CASSSPTGYDEQFF. As DNA, the CDR3 is TGTGCCAGCAGCTCCCCGACAGGGTACGATGAGCAGTTCTTC.

J is TRBJ1-1 and V is TRBV25-1; weak D call: TRBD1 (6 bases). CDR3 length: 14 residues. CDR1 and CDR2 (germline): MGHDK, SYGVNS. V was shortened by 3 bases and J by 1 base, with 9 bases between the two germline ends. The CDR3 protein is CASSDRGQNTEAFF. The CDR3 nucleotides read TGTGCCAGCAGTGACAGGGGTCAGAACACTGAAGCTTTCTTT.

In this sample, this clone turned up a few times. This rearrangement joins TRBV27 to TRBJ1-2; 10 bases line up with TRBD1. Trimming at V came to 6 bases and at J to 6 bases, leaving 7 bases not matched to a gene. The CDR3 consists of 14 residues. Per germline, CDR1 MNHEY and CDR2 SMNVEV (reference sequence). CDR3 sequence reads: CASRPGTGVNGYTF. CDR3 sequence (DNA): TGTGCCAGCAGGCCCGGGACAGGGGTGAATGGCTACACCTTC.

V gene TRBV10-3 combines with J gene TRBJ2-6, with 8 bases fitting TRBD1. The V gene end was trimmed by 9 bases and the J gene end by 0 bases; junction bases not matched to a gene: 7. The CDR3 contains 16 residues. The germline V gene has CDR1 ENHRY and CDR2 SYGVKD. CDR3 DNA sequence: TGTGCCATTTACGGGACAGGAAACTCTGGGGCCAACGTCCTGACTTTC. It is translated as CAIYGTGNSGANVLTF.

V gene TRBV15 combines with J gene TRBJ2-2; possibly TRBD2 for D (5 bases). With 0 bases removed from V and 7 bases from J, the gap between germline ends came to 15 bases. The germline V gene encodes CDR1 LNHNV and CDR2 YYDKDF (reference sequence). The CDR3 is made up of 16 amino acids. CDR3 in DNA: TGTGCCACCAGCAGAGATCTAGGTCTAGCAGGCGGGGAGCTGTTTTTT. Translation: CATSRDLGLAGGELFF.

The rearrangement joins TRBV4-1 to TRBJ2-7, with no clear D. The ends were cut back, 1 base at V and 6 bases at J, with 10 bases in the middle. The germline gives CDR1 MGHRA, CDR2 YSYEKL. The CDR3 has 13 amino acids. CDR3 in DNA: TGCGCCAGCAGCCAAGTTGAAGATAGCGAGCAGTACTTC. It specifies CASSQVEDSEQYF.

This clone turned up a few times. This chain links TRBV9 with TRBJ2-1; either TRBD1 or TRBD2 may supply D (6 bases each). Deletions cut 3 bases from V and 7 bases from J, with 20 bases between. Germline assignment: CDR1 SGDLS and CDR2 YYNGEE. This CDR3 is built from 16 residues. The CDR3 coding sequence is TGTGCCAGCAGCGCCAGAGAGGGGGGCGAGAGGAATGAGCAGTTCTTC. Translating it yields CASSAREGGERNEQFF.

V is TRBV2 and J is TRBJ2-7; a weak D match, TRBD2 (7 bases). Germline CDR1 and CDR2: SNHLY and FYNNEI. This CDR3 is built from 11 residues. V shed 8 bases and J shed 6 bases, with 11 bases lying between them. CDR3 coding DNA: TGTGCCAGCGGGGGGGGCCGCGAGCAGTACTTC. Translation: CASGGGREQYF.

CDR3 nucleotides: TGTGCCAGCAGCTTAACAGGGGTCAATCAGCCCCAGCATTTT. It specifies CASSLTGVNQPQHF. The J gene is TRBJ1-5, the V gene TRBV7-8; 7 bases match TRBD1. This CDR3 is 14 amino acids long. Germline lookup yields CDR1 SGHVS and CDR2 FQNEAQ. V shed 2 bases and J 3 bases; nucleotides not matched to a gene: 1.

This clone came up once. The chain has TRBV5-1 and TRBJ2-6; 8 bases align to TRBD1. The CDR3 runs to 18 residues. J gave up 0 bases and V 4 bases, and 9 bases lay outside the gene matches. Germline V gene lookup returns CDR1 SGHRS and CDR2 YFSETQ. Here the CDR3 DNA reads TGCGCCAGCAGCACCGGTGGGACAGGCCCCTCTGGGGCCAACGTCCTGACTTTC. The encoded protein is CASSTGGTGPSGANVLTF.

This clone was seen only a few times. The V gene is TRBV5-1, the J gene TRBJ1-1; D gene unclear. Looked up from germline, CDR1 is SGHRS and CDR2 is YFSETQ. V lost 5 bases, J lost 3 bases, and 5 bases lay in between. The CDR3 spans 11 residues. CDR3 region: CASRRDTEAFF. The CDR3 DNA is TGCGCCAGCAGGAGGGACACTGAAGCTTTCTTT.

In its sample, this clone was seen once. The rearrangement uses TRBV6-1 and TRBJ1-5; D is undetermined. V lost 7 bases and J 6 bases, leaving 16 bases between the germline ends. The CDR3 loop spans 14 amino acids. Germline CDR1 reads MNHNS; CDR2 reads SASEGT. This CDR3 is CASKGDRSRQPQHF. CDR3 DNA sequence: TGTGCCAGCAAAGGCGACCGTTCTCGTCAGCCCCAGCATTTT.

This chain links TRBV4-1 with TRBJ1-2, with TRBD1 identical over 7 bases. The CDR3 totals 14 residues. CDR1 MGHRA and CDR2 YSYEKL come from the germline V gene. V was pared by 4 bases and J by 2 bases, with 4 bases of the junction left unmatched. CDR3 nucleotides: TGCGCCAGCAGCCCCTGGACAGGAAACTATGGCTACACCTTC. It specifies CASSPWTGNYGYTF.

This sequence joins TRBV5-1 and TRBJ2-5, with a possible D match to TRBD2 (7 bases). V shed 4 bases and J shed 4 bases, with 14 bases lying between them. Germline V gene sequence: CDR1 SGHRS, CDR2 YFSETQ. CDR3 size: 14 residues. The CDR3 sequence is CASSPPRGPETQYF. The CDR3 region has the DNA TGCGCCAGCAGCCCCCCGCGGGGGCCAGAGACCCAGTACTTC.

This clone was seen a handful of times. The V call is TRBV9, the J call TRBJ1-5; a weak D match, TRBD1 (6 bases). V lost 3 bases and J 6 bases, leaving 13 bases between the germline ends. This CDR3 comprises 14 residues. Germline lookup yields CDR1 SGDLS and CDR2 YYNGEE. The DNA of the CDR3 is TGTGCCAGCAGCGCCCAGGGGAAAGGTCAGCCCCAGCATTTT. Translating it yields CASSAQGKGQPQHF.

For the CDR3, the DNA is TGTGCCAGTAGTATAGGGAACAATGAGCAGTTCTTC. Encoded protein: CASSIGNNEQFF. The chain employs TRBV19 and TRBJ2-1, with D uncertain. The CDR3 is made up of 12 amino acids. The germline gives CDR1 LNHDA, CDR2 SQIVND (reference sequence). Trimming took 1 base from V and 5 from J, leaving 3 bases between them.

The rearrangement joins TRBV29-1 to TRBJ1-3; D gene uncertain. Germline V gene lookup returns CDR1 SQVTM and CDR2 ANQGSEA. Between the trimmed V and J ends, which lost 3 bases and 9 bases, there was a span of 18 bases. The CDR3 extends over 14 amino acids. The CDR3 spells CSVENGERRSTIYF. The CDR3 DNA is TGCAGCGTTGAGAATGGCGAAAGGAGGAGCACCATATATTTT.

This clone appeared a few times. The chain employs TRBV4-1 and TRBJ2-5; no firm D call. Germline CDR1 reads MGHRA; CDR2 reads YSYEKL. CDR3 length: 15 residues. Trimming shortened V by 1 base and J by 4 bases, and 13 bases separated the two germline ends. The CDR3 loop reads CASSQASRFSETQYF. In nucleotides, the CDR3 is TGCGCCAGCAGCCAAGCGTCTAGGTTTTCAGAGACCCAGTACTTC.